These T cell receptor beta chains were read from a single sample in a study of T cells after posttransplantation cyclophosphamide. Clones were sequenced by immunoSEQ multiplex PCR, and TCRdb holds only the in-frame ones, with some missing. The sample holds roughly 13,000 clones, approximately 82% seen once. The specimen was memory CD4+ T cells sorted from PBMCs. These receptors were collected from a man aged 45-60 years in good health, CMV-negative, and a related stem cell transplant donor. The CDR3 runs from the conserved cysteine through the conserved F or W. Fields, in order: CDR3 length, V gene, J gene, D gene, clone size, CDR3 DNA, CDR3 protein. D genes are given only for firm matches. Rows give clone size only sometimes, using once, few, many, or a class for an expanded clone.

>15|TRBV18|TRBJ2-1|.|.
TGTGCCAGCTCACCATTAAGCGGAAATGCAATGATGCAGTTCTTC
CASSPLSGNAMMQFF
>15|TRBV30|TRBJ2-7|TRBD2|few
TGTGCCTGGAGTTTTTTAGCGGGGGCTCCCTACGAGCAGTACTTC
CAWSFLAGAPYEQYF
>13|TRBV2|TRBJ2-3|.|.
TGTGCCAGCCGCCGACAGACCACAGATACGCAGTATTTT
CASRRQTTDTQYF
>13|TRBV18|TRBJ1-5|.|.
TGTGCCAGCTCTCCGGGGGACAATCAGCCCCAGCATTTT
CASSPGDNQPQHF
>15|TRBV9|TRBJ1-3|.|.
TGTGCCAGCAGCGTCAATACAGGGTCCGGAAACACCATATATTTT
CASSVNTGSGNTIYF
>14|TRBV7-2|TRBJ1-1|.|.
TGTGCCAGCAGCCCCGGCAGCGCGAACACTGAAGCTTTCTTT
CASSPGSANTEAFF
>15|TRBV5-4|TRBJ1-1|TRBD1|.
TGTGCCAGCAGCTTGGATCAGGGGGCAAACACTGAAGCTTTCTTT
CASSLDQGANTEAFF
>14|TRBV5-1|TRBJ2-7|.|.
TGCGCCAGCAGCTTGGGTGCGGGCACCTACGAGCAGTACTTC
CASSLGAGTYEQYF
>14|TRBV7-6|TRBJ2-7|.|.
TGTGCCAGCAGCTTATCCTTAGAACTTAACGAGCAGTACTTC
CASSLSLELNEQYF
>15|TRBV4-1|TRBJ2-7|TRBD1|few
TGCGCCAGCAGCCTGAAGGGACAGGAGAACTACGAGCAGTACTTC
CASSLKGQENYEQYF
>14|TRBV9|TRBJ2-7|.|.
TGTGCCAGCAGCGTCGGGGTAGACCTTTACGAGCAGTACTTC
CASSVGVDLYEQYF
>15|TRBV5-6|TRBJ1-5|.|.
TGTGCCAGCAGCTTATCAGGGGCGGGCAATCAGCCCCAGCATTTT
CASSLSGAGNQPQHF
>13|TRBV21-1|TRBJ2-2|.|.
TGTGCCAGCAGCAGGGGGGAAGGCGGGGAGCTGTTTTTT
CASSRGEGGELFF
>13|TRBV30|TRBJ2-7|.|.
TGTGCCTGGGGTGGGGGCGAGCCCCCCGAGCAGTACTTC
CAWGGGEPPEQYF